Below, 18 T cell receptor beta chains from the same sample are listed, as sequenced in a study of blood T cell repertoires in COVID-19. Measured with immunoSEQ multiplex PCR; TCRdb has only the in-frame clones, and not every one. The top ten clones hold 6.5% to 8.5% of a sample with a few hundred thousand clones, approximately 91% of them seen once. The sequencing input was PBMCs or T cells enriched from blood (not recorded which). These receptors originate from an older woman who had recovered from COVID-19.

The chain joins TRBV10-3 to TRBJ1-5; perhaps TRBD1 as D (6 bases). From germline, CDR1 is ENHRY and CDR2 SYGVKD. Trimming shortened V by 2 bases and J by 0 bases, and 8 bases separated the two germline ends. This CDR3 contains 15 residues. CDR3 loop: CAISEDRYSNQPQHF. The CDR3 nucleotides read TGTGCCATCAGTGAGGACAGGTATAGCAATCAGCCCCAGCATTTT.

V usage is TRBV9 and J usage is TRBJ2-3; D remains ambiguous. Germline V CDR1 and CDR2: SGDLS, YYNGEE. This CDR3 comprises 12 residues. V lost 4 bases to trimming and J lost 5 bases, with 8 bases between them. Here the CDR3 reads CASSTVGDTQYF. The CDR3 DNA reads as TGTGCCAGCAGCACCGTCGGAGATACGCAGTATTTT.

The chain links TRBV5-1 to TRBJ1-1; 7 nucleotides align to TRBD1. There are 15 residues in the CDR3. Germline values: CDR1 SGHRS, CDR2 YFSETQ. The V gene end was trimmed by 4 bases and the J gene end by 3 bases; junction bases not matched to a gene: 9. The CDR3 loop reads CASSPGAGQHTEAFF. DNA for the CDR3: TGCGCCAGCAGCCCTGGCGCGGGACAGCACACTGAAGCTTTCTTT.

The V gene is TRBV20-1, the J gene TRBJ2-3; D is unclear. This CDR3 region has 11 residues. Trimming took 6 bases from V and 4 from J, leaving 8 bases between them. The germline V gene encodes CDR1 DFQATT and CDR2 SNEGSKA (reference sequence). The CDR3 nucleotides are TGCAGTGCCCACCGGGCAGATACGCAGTATTTT. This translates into CSAHRADTQYF.

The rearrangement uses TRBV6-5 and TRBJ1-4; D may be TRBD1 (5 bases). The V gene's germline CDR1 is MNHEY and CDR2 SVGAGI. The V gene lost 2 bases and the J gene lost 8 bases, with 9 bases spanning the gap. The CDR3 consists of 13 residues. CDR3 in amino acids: CASSYRGSEKLFF. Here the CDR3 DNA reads TGTGCCAGCAGTTACAGGGGAAGCGAAAAACTGTTTTTT.

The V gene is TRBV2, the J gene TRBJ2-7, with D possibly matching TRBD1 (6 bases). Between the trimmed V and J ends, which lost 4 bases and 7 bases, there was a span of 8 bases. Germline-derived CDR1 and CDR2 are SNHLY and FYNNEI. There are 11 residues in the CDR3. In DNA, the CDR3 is TGTGCCAGCAGTGTGAGGGGGGAGCAGTACTTC. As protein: CASSVRGEQYF.

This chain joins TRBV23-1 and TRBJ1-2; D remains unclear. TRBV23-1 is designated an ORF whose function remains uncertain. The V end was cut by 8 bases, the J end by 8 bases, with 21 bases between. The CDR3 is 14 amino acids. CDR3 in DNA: TGCGCCAGCGTCAACCACCACCGAAACGGGGGCTACACCTTC. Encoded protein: CASVNHHRNGGYTF.

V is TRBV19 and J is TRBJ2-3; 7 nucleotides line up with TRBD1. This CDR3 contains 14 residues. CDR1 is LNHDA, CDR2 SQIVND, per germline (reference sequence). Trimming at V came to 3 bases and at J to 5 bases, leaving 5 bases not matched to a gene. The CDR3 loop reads CASSIQAGGDTQYF. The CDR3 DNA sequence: TGTGCCAGTAGTATCCAGGCAGGGGGAGATACGCAGTATTTT. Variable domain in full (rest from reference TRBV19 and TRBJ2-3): DGGITQSPKYLFRKEGQNVTLSCEQNLNHDAMYWYRQDPGQGLRLIYYSQIVNDFQKGDIAEGYSVSREKKESFPLTVTSAQKNPTAFYLCASSIQAGGDTQYFGPGTRLTVL.

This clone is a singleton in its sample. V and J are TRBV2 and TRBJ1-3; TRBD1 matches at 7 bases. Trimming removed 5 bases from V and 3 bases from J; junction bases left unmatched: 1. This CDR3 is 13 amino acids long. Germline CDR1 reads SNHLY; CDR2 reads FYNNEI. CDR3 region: CASSTGVGNTIYF. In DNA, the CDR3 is TGTGCCAGCAGTACAGGGGTTGGAAACACCATATATTTT.

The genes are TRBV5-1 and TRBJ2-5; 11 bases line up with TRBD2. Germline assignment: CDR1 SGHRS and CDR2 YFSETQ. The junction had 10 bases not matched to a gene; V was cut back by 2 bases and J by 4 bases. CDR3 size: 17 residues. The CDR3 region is CASSFRTSGLEGETQYF. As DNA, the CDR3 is TGCGCCAGCAGCTTCAGGACTAGCGGGTTAGAAGGAGAGACCCAGTACTTC.

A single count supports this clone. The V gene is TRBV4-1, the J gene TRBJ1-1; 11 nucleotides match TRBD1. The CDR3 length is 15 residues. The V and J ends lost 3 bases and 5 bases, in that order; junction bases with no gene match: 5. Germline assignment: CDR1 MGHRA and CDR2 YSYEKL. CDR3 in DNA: TGCGCCAGCAGCCAGGTCCGGGACAGGGGGACTGAAGCTTTCTTT. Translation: CASSQVRDRGTEAFF.

The CDR3 reads CASSDRAGNQPQHF. The CDR3 coding sequence is TGTGCCAGCTCCGACAGGGCGGGAAATCAGCCCCAGCATTTT. The genes are TRBV6-4 and TRBJ1-5; 7 nucleotides match TRBD1. Unmatched junction bases numbered 8, after V lost 8 bases and J lost 4 bases. This CDR3 comprises 14 residues. Germline V CDR1 and CDR2: MRHNA, SNTAGT.

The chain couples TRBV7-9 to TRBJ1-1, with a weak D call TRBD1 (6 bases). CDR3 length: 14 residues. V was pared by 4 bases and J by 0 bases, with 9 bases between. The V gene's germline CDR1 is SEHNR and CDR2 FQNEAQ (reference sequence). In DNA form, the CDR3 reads TGTGCCAGCAGCTACGGACAGCTGAACACTGAAGCTTTCTTT. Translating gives CASSYGQLNTEAFF.

CDR3 coding DNA: TGTGCCAGCAGCTTGGCCAACAGGGGGACCGGGGAGCTGTTTTTT. Encoded protein: CASSLANRGTGELFF. The rearrangement uses TRBV5-4 and TRBJ2-2; 8 bases match TRBD1. The CDR3 is made up of 15 amino acids. Germline V lookup: CDR1 SGHNT, CDR2 YYREEE (reference sequence). The ends lost 0 bases at V and 5 bases at J; junction bases unmatched: 3.

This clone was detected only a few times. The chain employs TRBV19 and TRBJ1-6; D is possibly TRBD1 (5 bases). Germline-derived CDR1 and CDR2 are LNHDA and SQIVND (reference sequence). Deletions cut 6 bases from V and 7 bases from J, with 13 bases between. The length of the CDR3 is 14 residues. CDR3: CASSYTGTNSPLHF. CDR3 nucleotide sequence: TGTGCCAGTAGCTATACAGGAACAAATTCACCCCTCCACTTT.

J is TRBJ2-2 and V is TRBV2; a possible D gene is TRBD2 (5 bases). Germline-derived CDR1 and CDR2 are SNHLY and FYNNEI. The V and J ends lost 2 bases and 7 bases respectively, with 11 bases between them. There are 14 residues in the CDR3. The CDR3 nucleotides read TGTGCCAGCAGTGAATTACTAGTGGGCGGGGAGCTGTTTTTT. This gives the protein CASSELLVGGELFF.

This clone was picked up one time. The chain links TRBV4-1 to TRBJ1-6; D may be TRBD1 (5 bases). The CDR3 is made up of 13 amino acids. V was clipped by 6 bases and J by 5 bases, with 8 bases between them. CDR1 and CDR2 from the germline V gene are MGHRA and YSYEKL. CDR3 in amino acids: CASSQGHNSPLHF. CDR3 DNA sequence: TGCGCCAGCAGTCAGGGCCATAATTCACCCCTCCACTTT.

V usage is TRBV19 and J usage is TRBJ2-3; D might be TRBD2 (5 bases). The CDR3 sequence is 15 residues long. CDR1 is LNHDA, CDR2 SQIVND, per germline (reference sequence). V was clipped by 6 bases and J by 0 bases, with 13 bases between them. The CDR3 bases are TGTGCCAGTAGGGATTTCGGGGTTAGCACAGATACGCAGTATTTT. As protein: CASRDFGVSTDTQYF.